This T cell receptor beta chain was captured by sequencing in a study of T cell responses to AZD1222 COVID-19 vaccine. Repertoires were generated with immunoSEQ multiplex PCR, while TCRdb's copy carries only in-frame clones and drops some. The repertoire consists of under 150,000 clones, with 80% to 95% occurring once and the leading ten covering roughly 1.1%. Study conclusions and caveats: Only a handful of AZD1222 recipients were seropositive at baseline.

Per the germline V gene, CDR1 is SGHTA and CDR2 is FQGNSA. V gave up 5 bases and J gave up 4 bases, with 17 bases separating them. The CDR3 is 15 amino acids. Note on this clone: Its matching antigen is unknown.

Pooling of second doses given at about 4 or about 12 weeks was done. This sequence was found in an adult who received the AZD1222 COVID-19 vaccine. The starting material was peripheral blood, obtained 28 days after the second AZD1222 dose. The J gene is TRBJ1-2, the V gene TRBV7-2; the D gene is possibly TRBD1 (5 bases). CDR3 bases: TGTGCCAGCAGCCACAGTCGACAGCCGACCTATGGCTACACCTTC. Protein: CASSHSRQPTYGYTF.